The rows below give T cell receptor beta chains drawn from one sample of a study of cytomegalovirus exposure and HLA in healthy donors. The table came from immunoSEQ multiplex PCR; TCRdb's copy has only in-frame clones and leaves some out. Among some 160,000 clones listed, over 75% were seen once. The sample consisted of PBMCs. These receptors were collected from a woman in her twenties or thirties in good health and CMV-seronegative. The CDR3 runs from the conserved cysteine through the conserved F or W. The order of the fields is V gene, J gene, D gene, clone size, CDR3 protein, CDR3 DNA. The D gene is left open where the match is weak. Clone size is not always given. Where it is, it says once, few, many or a class for expanded clones.

TRBV5-6	TRBJ2-1	.	.	CASSLEDGLYNEQFF	TGTGCCAGCAGCTTGGAGGACGGACTTTACAATGAGCAGTTCTTC
TRBV11-3	TRBJ2-5	TRBD1	.	CASSTGGYQETQYF	TGTGCCAGCAGCACAGGGGGCTACCAAGAGACCCAGTACTTC
TRBV4-1	TRBJ1-1	.	.	CASSQERSTLNTEAFF	TGCGCCAGCAGCCAAGAACGGAGTACCTTGAACACTGAAGCTTTCTTT
TRBV29-1	TRBJ1-2	.	.	CSVTIQAGYGYPF	TGCAGCGTGACAATACAGGCCGGCTATGGCTACCCCTTC
TRBV7-7	TRBJ2-1	.	once	CASSQTGGSYNEQFF	TGTGCCAGCAGTCAAACCGGGGGTAGCTACAATGAGCAGTTCTTC
TRBV2	TRBJ2-7	TRBD1	.	CASRLDRAWEQYF	TGTGCCAGCAGATTGGACAGGGCCTGGGAGCAGTACTTC
TRBV30	TRBJ2-3	TRBD1	.	CACRLQGAGTDTQYF	TGTGCCTGTAGGCTTCAGGGGGCGGGCACAGATACGCAGTATTTT
TRBV5-1	TRBJ2-5	.	.	CASSLVGEEETQYF	TGCGCCAGCAGCTTGGTCGGGGAGGAGGAGACCCAGTACTTC
TRBV7-3	TRBJ2-7	.	.	CASSLRAGVEQYF	TGTGCCAGCAGCTTACGGGCGGGCGTGGAGCAGTACTTC
TRBV28	TRBJ1-5	.	few	CASSYRADQPQHF	TGTGCCAGCAGCTACAGGGCGGATCAGCCCCAGCATTTT
TRBV15	TRBJ2-7	.	.	CATTEALGSYEQYF	TGTGCCACCACTGAGGCCTTAGGATCCTACGAGCAGTACTTC
TRBV15	TRBJ2-3	.	.	CATSRARSDTQYF	TGTGCCACCAGCAGAGCTCGGTCGGATACGCAGTATTTT
TRBV9	TRBJ1-2	TRBD1	.	CASSTQTRDRGLRGDGYTF	TGTGCCAGCAGCACTCAAACCCGGGACAGGGGCCTCCGAGGGGATGGCTACACCTTC
TRBV5-4	TRBJ1-6	TRBD1	few	CASRSDRGSYNSPLHF	TGTGCCAGCAGGTCGGACAGGGGTTCCTATAATTCACCCCTCCACTTT
TRBV2	TRBJ2-1	TRBD2	.	CASSEATSGIYEQFF	TGTGCCAGCAGTGAGGCGACTAGCGGGATCTATGAGCAGTTCTTC
TRBV5-4	TRBJ1-4	TRBD1	.	CASSMDGTALPTNEKLFF	TGTGCCAGCAGCATGGACGGGACAGCACTTCCAACTAATGAAAAACTGTTTTTT
TRBV27	TRBJ2-7	.	.	CASWTPNAYEQYF	TGTGCCAGCTGGACACCCAATGCCTACGAGCAGTACTTC
TRBV19	TRBJ1-1	.	.	CASSIAPGVNTEAFF	TGTGCCAGTAGTATAGCGCCAGGGGTGAACACTGAAGCTTTCTTT
TRBV19	TRBJ1-5	.	.	CASSIFPRGGDQPQHF	TGTGCCAGTAGTATATTCCCCAGGGGTGGGGATCAGCCCCAGCATTTT
TRBV4-1	TRBJ2-1	.	.	CASSQTSRPNNEQFF	TGCGCCAGCAGCCAGACGTCCAGGCCCAACAATGAGCAGTTCTTC
TRBV29-1	TRBJ2-7	.	.	CSAVRGAPYEQYF	TGCAGCGCCGTGCGGGGTGCTCCCTACGAGCAGTACTTC
TRBV7-9	TRBJ2-7	.	.	CASSLGGGGSNEQYF	TGTGCCAGCAGCTTAGGGGGCGGGGGCTCCAACGAGCAGTACTTC
TRBV7-9	TRBJ2-7	TRBD1	once	CASSSTDRGPLYEQYF	TGTGCCAGCAGCTCCACCGACAGGGGCCCCCTCTACGAGCAGTACTTC
TRBV6-4	TRBJ2-3	.	.	CASSEKGEDTQYF	TGTGCCAGCAGTGAAAAGGGGGAAGATACGCAGTATTTT
TRBV5-1	TRBJ1-4	.	once	CASGQGPTNEKLFF	TGCGCCAGCGGTCAGGGCCCAACTAATGAAAAACTGTTTTTT
TRBV10-3	TRBJ2-5	.	.	CAISEPRSETQYF	TGTGCCATCAGTGAGCCCCGCAGTGAGACCCAGTACTTC
TRBV13	TRBJ2-5	TRBD2	.	CASSPWTSGSETQYF	TGTGCCAGCAGCCCCTGGACTAGCGGATCGGAGACCCAGTACTTC
TRBV28	TRBJ1-5	.	few	CASSLLGRGQPQHF	TGTGCCAGCAGTTTATTAGGCAGGGGTCAGCCCCAGCATTTT
TRBV6-5	TRBJ1-1	TRBD1	.	CASSYSLGTDTAFF	TGTGCCAGCAGTTATTCCCTTGGGACAGACACGGCTTTCTTT